One and the same sample provided the 24 T cell receptor beta chains below, sequenced in a study of blood T cell repertoires in COVID-19. Data came from immunoSEQ multiplex PCR; TCRdb stores just in-frame clones and leaves some out. In the table there are about 210,000 clones, roughly 82% of which are singletons. Sequencing was carried out using PBMCs or T cells enriched from blood (not recorded which). Source of these receptors: a man between 35 and 55 years old with acute COVID-19.

In this sample, this clone turned up a few times. The chain uses TRBV9 and TRBJ1-6, with a possible D match to TRBD1 (6 bases). The CDR3 has 17 amino acids. Trimming left V 3 bases short and J 0 bases short, with 13 bases between. Germline V gene lookup returns CDR1 SGDLS and CDR2 YYNGEE. CDR3 nucleotides: TGTGCCAGCAGCGCTAGGGGGACCAGCTCCTATAATTCACCCCTCCACTTT. This gives the protein CASSARGTSSYNSPLHF.

The gene calls are TRBV19 and TRBJ1-5; 9 positions match TRBD1. This CDR3 is 14 amino acids long. Germline V gene sequence: CDR1 LNHDA, CDR2 SQIVND (reference sequence). The V gene end was trimmed by 5 bases and the J gene end by 3 bases; junction bases not matched to a gene: 2. CDR3 amino acids: CASSWTGANQPQHF. The CDR3 coding sequence is TGTGCCAGTAGTTGGACAGGGGCCAATCAGCCCCAGCATTTT. Full variable domain (remainder filled in from reference TRBV19 and TRBJ1-5): DGGITQSPKYLFRKEGQNVTLSCEQNLNHDAMYWYRQDPGQGLRLIYYSQIVNDFQKGDIAEGYSVSREKKESFPLTVTSAQKNPTAFYLCASSWTGANQPQHFGDGTRLSIL.

V is TRBV6-5 and J is TRBJ1-2, with a tentative D call TRBD1 (6 bases). CDR1 is MNHEY, CDR2 SVGAGI, per germline. Deletions cut 4 bases from V and 7 bases from J, with 7 bases between. CDR3 length: 11 amino acids. The CDR3 DNA is TGTGCCAGCAGTTTGACAGGTGGCTACACCTTC. Encoded protein: CASSLTGGYTF.

The chain is built from TRBV28 and TRBJ1-1; 9 bases fit TRBD1. Germline CDR1 and CDR2: MDHEN and SYDVKM. V lost 4 bases, J lost 1 base, and 4 bases stayed unmatched. There are 15 residues in the CDR3. The CDR3 region has the DNA TGTGCCAGCAGTTATACGACAGGGGGGAACACTGAAGCTTTCTTT. Its protein is CASSYTTGGNTEAFF.

The gene calls are TRBV4-3 and TRBJ2-5, with 8 bases aligning to TRBD1. The CDR3 runs to 15 residues. V lost 1 base and J lost 2; bases outside the gene matches: 3. Germline V gives CDR1 LGHNA, CDR2 YSLEER. CDR3 coding DNA: TGCGCCAGCAGCCAAGGGACAGGGTCGCAAGAGACCCAGTACTTC. Protein sequence: CASSQGTGSQETQYF.

The chain recombines TRBV4-3 with TRBJ2-1; 11 bases agree with TRBD2. V was clipped by 4 bases and J by 6 bases; unmatched bases: 5. The CDR3 length is 15 residues. CDR1 and CDR2 from the germline V gene are LGHNA and YSLEER. The CDR3 is CASSRDGLAGNEQFF. The CDR3 DNA reads as TGCGCCAGCAGCCGGGACGGACTAGCGGGCAATGAGCAGTTCTTC.

The gene calls are TRBV28 and TRBJ2-1; TRBD1 is a possible D gene (6 bases). Per the germline V gene, CDR1 is MDHEN and CDR2 is SYDVKM. The CDR3 runs 13 residues. Trimming shortened V by 6 bases and J by 6 bases, and 12 bases separated the two germline ends. DNA of the CDR3: TGTGCCAGCAGACCGACAGGCGGCAATGAGCAGTTCTTC. Translated, it gives CASRPTGGNEQFF.

This chain uses TRBV6-1 with TRBJ1-4; D call uncertain. The CDR3 is made up of 12 amino acids. Between the trimmed V and J ends, which lost 5 bases and 5 bases, there was a span of 6 bases. The germline V gene encodes CDR1 MNHNS and CDR2 SASEGT. The CDR3 DNA reads TGTGCCAGCAGTTTTCCAAATGAAAAACTGTTTTTT. The encoded protein is CASSFPNEKLFF.

The rearrangement joins TRBV9 to TRBJ1-5, with 11 nucleotides matching TRBD1. The CDR3 runs to 15 residues. Germline V gene data show CDR1 as SGDLS and CDR2 as YYNGEE. Losses at the gene ends were 3 bases for V and 6 bases for J; bases not matched to a gene: 5. The CDR3 sequence: CASSGTGGRAQPQHF. In DNA, the CDR3 is TGTGCCAGCAGCGGGACAGGGGGCCGAGCTCAGCCCCAGCATTTT.

The chain joins TRBV10-2 to TRBJ2-2, with 8 bases lining up with TRBD2. CDR1 WSHSY and CDR2 SAAADI come from the germline V gene. After removal of 10 bases from V and 5 bases from J, the junction contained 15 bases not matched to a gene. The CDR3 is made up of 16 amino acids. The CDR3 protein is CATTTPLTGGTGELFF. The CDR3 DNA sequence: TGCGCCACAACCACCCCGTTGACGGGAGGGACCGGGGAGCTGTTTTTT.

The J gene is TRBJ2-7, the V gene TRBV18, with 9 positions matching TRBD1. Germline V gives CDR1 KGHSH, CDR2 LQKENI. Trimming cost V 3 bases and J 5 bases; bases outside gene matches: 8. This CDR3 contains 15 residues. The CDR3 spells CASSPTRTGEDEQYF. CDR3 nucleotides: TGTGCCAGCTCACCGACTAGGACAGGGGAAGACGAGCAGTACTTC.

This clone is a singleton in its sample. The chain links TRBV6-5 to TRBJ2-1; 10 bases match TRBD2. This CDR3 is 15 amino acids long. V dropped 2 bases and J dropped 8; count of bases not matched to a gene: 6. Looked up from germline, CDR1 is MNHEY and CDR2 is SVGAGI. As DNA, the CDR3 is TGTGCCAGCAGTTACGGAGCGGGAGGGATGGATGAGCAGTTCTTC. Its translation: CASSYGAGGMDEQFF.

The sample holds one count of this clone. The V and J genes are TRBV6-6 and TRBJ1-6, with a tentative D call TRBD1 (5 bases). The ends were cut back, 2 bases at V and 15 bases at J, with 17 bases in the middle. The germline gives CDR1 MNHNY, CDR2 SVGAGI (reference sequence). The CDR3 runs 14 residues. CDR3 sequence reads: CASSYPGTQKDLHF. The CDR3, as DNA: TGTGCCAGCAGTTACCCGGGGACTCAGAAGGACCTCCACTTT.

CDR3 sequence: CASSLPGADTQYF. The CDR3 nucleotides are TGTGCCAGCAGCTTACCAGGGGCAGATACGCAGTATTTT. The V and J genes are TRBV7-3 and TRBJ2-3, with a possible D match to TRBD1 (6 bases). CDR1 is SGHTA, CDR2 FQGTGA, per germline. CDR3 size: 13 residues. Deletions cut 2 bases from V and 4 bases from J, with 7 bases between.

The chain employs TRBV28 and TRBJ2-7; D is possibly TRBD1 (6 bases). The germline V and J ends were trimmed by 4 bases and 0 bases, with 10 bases remaining between them. Germline V gives CDR1 MDHEN, CDR2 SYDVKM. The CDR3 runs 14 residues. The CDR3 loop is CASSYGTSSYEQYF. CDR3 nucleotide sequence: TGTGCCAGCAGTTACGGGACAAGCTCCTACGAGCAGTACTTC.

The chain carries TRBV19 and TRBJ2-6; perhaps TRBD1 as D (6 bases). Trimming took 4 bases from V and 2 from J, leaving 12 bases between them. From germline, CDR1 is LNHDA and CDR2 SQIVND (reference sequence). The length of the CDR3 is 16 residues. The CDR3 loop is CASSRFTGPGANVLTF. For the CDR3, the DNA is TGTGCCAGTAGTAGATTTACAGGGCCTGGGGCCAACGTCCTGACTTTC. Full variable domain (rest looked up from reference TRBV19 and TRBJ2-6): DGGITQSPKYLFRKEGQNVTLSCEQNLNHDAMYWYRQDPGQGLRLIYYSQIVNDFQKGDIAEGYSVSREKKESFPLTVTSAQKNPTAFYLCASSRFTGPGANVLTFGAGSRLTVL.

The chain recombines TRBV20-1 with TRBJ2-1, with 8 bases identical to TRBD2. Germline V gene lookup returns CDR1 DFQATT and CDR2 SNEGSKA (reference sequence). This CDR3 region has 13 residues. With V trimmed by 3 bases and J by 6 bases, 4 bases remained unmatched. DNA of the CDR3: TGCAGTGCTAGTCTAGCGGGCGGCAATGAGCAGTTCTTC. Translating gives CSASLAGGNEQFF.

The V and J genes are TRBV7-9 and TRBJ1-5; 8 bases are shared with TRBD1. This CDR3 comprises 15 residues. Trimming removed 3 bases from V and 1 base from J; junction bases left unmatched: 2. CDR1 is SEHNR and CDR2 is FQNEAQ in the germline V gene (reference sequence). The CDR3 coding sequence is TGTGCCAGCAGCTTGGACAGGGTCAGCAATCAGCCCCAGCATTTT. Translating it yields CASSLDRVSNQPQHF.

In nucleotides, the CDR3 is TGTGCCAGCAGCCAAGATAGACTGGCGGGTGGCTACACCTTC. It translates to CASSQDRLAGGYTF. The chain combines TRBV3-1 (or the pseudogene TRBV3-2) with TRBJ1-2; no clear D. The CDR3 sequence is 14 residues long. Trimming removed 0 bases from V and 7 bases from J, with 12 bases in between. The germline V gene encodes CDR1 LGHDT and CDR2 YNNKEL (reference sequence).

The chain couples TRBV2 to TRBJ1-3; D not resolved. The V gene lost 5 bases and the J gene lost 0 bases, with 11 bases spanning the gap. The V gene's germline CDR1 is SNHLY and CDR2 FYNNEI. This CDR3 has 15 residues. CDR3 in DNA: TGTGCCAGCAGTTCGTGGGCCAACTCTGGAAACACCATATATTTT. It translates to CASSSWANSGNTIYF.

J is TRBJ1-2 and V is TRBV6-5, with 7 positions matching TRBD1. With V trimmed by 11 bases and J by 2 bases, 5 bases remained unmatched. From germline, CDR1 is MNHEY and CDR2 SVGAGI. The length of the CDR3 is 12 residues. The CDR3 reads CAVLQGNYGYTF. The CDR3 DNA sequence: TGTGCCGTTCTACAGGGGAACTATGGCTACACCTTC.

The chain couples TRBV5-4 to TRBJ2-2; TRBD1 might be the D (7 bases). V was trimmed by 5 bases and J by 6 bases, leaving 17 bases between them. The CDR3 totals 15 residues. Germline V gene lookup returns CDR1 SGHNT and CDR2 YYREEE (reference sequence). This CDR3 reads CASRRRGTVSGELFF. The DNA of the CDR3 is TGTGCCAGCAGGCGCCGGGGGACAGTCTCCGGGGAGCTGTTTTTT.

V and J are TRBV18 and TRBJ1-1; possibly TRBD1 for D (6 bases). In germline, CDR1 is KGHSH, CDR2 LQKENI. The CDR3 spans 16 residues. V lost 0 bases and J 3 bases, leaving 14 bases between the germline ends. The CDR3 bases are TGTGCCAGCTCACCACCACCGGGACACCCGTACACTGAAGCTTTCTTT. Translation gives CASSPPPGHPYTEAFF.

The chain has TRBV28 and TRBJ2-7, with 8 bases that match TRBD2. Unmatched junction bases numbered 18, after V lost 6 bases and J lost 2 bases. CDR3 length: 18 amino acids. Germline V gene sequence: CDR1 MDHEN, CDR2 SYDVKM. The CDR3 region has the DNA TGTGCCAGCAGACCTCATCTTAGCGGGAAATATCTAACCTACGAGCAGTACTTC. Protein product: CASRPHLSGKYLTYEQYF.